The sample holds many counts of the clone carrying this T cell receptor (beta chain). Building of the TCR beta libraries involved iRepertoire HTBI primers and Arm-PCR of CDR3 regions. One entry per CDR3 protein results from TCRdb running MiXCR on the multiplex PCR reads. In the table there are more than 300,000 distinct CDR3 sequences, approximately 10% of which are singletons. The sample comes from a study of regulatory T cells in long-lasting Graves disease. Time point reported: newly diagnosed GD, antithyroid drugs for less than 3 months. RNA isolated from PBMCs was used to make the TCR library. These sequences were also reported in another study, on T cells in Graves' hyperthyroidism and ophthalmopathy.

The specimen was peripheral blood mononuclear cells (PBMCs), collected at new diagnosis, from a patient treated with antithyroid drugs. The TCR was taken from a woman younger than 30 with Graves disease.

DNA of the CDR3: TGTGCCAGCAGCTTCGGCGGGAGCCGTACCTACGAGCAGTACTTC. Residues: CASSFGGSRTYEQYF. The rearrangement uses TRBV11-3 and TRBJ2-7; 7 bases are shared with TRBD2. J gave up 2 bases and V 3 bases, and 7 bases lay outside the gene matches. The CDR3 runs to 15 residues. CDR1 and CDR2 from the germline V gene are SGHNT and YENEEA.